This TCR beta chain was retrieved from a study of neurological immune-mediated disorders. Study-wide points: In HTLV-1-associated myelopathy, TCR clonal expansion was greatest, whereas multiple sclerosis had the least, falling below healthy controls.

Synthesis of cDNA was performed by 5'RACE using 10-nucleotide random UMIs. TCRdb independently ran MiXCR on the 5' RACE reads; one entry per CDR3 protein. The sample yields some 54,000 distinct CDR3 sequences, about 11% seen once. The CDR3 sequence is 17 residues long. The V and J ends lost 0 bases and 0 bases respectively, with 9 bases between them. CDR1 is LGHNA and CDR2 is YNFKEQ in the germline V gene. Time point: longitudinal time-point 1 (baseline). This clonotype was counted a few times. Its cognate antigen is unknown. The rearrangement joins TRBV4-2 to TRBJ2-6; D gene unclear. The specimen sequenced was PBMCs. The receptor's source is a male donor with HTLV-1-associated myelopathy (HAM/TSP). CDR3 loop: CASSQDRADSGANVLTF. The CDR3 DNA sequence: TGTGCCAGCAGCCAAGATCGGGCGGACTCTGGGGCCAACGTCCTGACTTTC.